This entry concerns a single TCR beta chain. Each CDR3 protein is one row after TCRdb ran MiXCR on the RT-PCR reads. Seen here are about 680,000 distinct CDR3 sequences, around 14% observed once, and the top ten hold 3% to 4.5%. V trimming: 4 bases; J trimming: 9 bases; junction bases outside the gene matches: 5. This CDR3 has 14 residues. CDR1 is LNHNV, CDR2 YYDKDF, per germline (reference sequence). The sequencing sample was made of memory CD4+ T cells from blood. The TCR was taken from a female donor in good health, serving as a healthy control. The V and J genes are TRBV15 and TRBJ1-6; 8 bases are shared with TRBD1. The CDR3 DNA reads TGTGCCACCAGCAATGGACAGGGAGGTTCACCCCTCCACTTT. Its protein is CATSNGQGGSPLHF.